Sequencing of this TCR beta chain was carried out in a study of cytomegalovirus exposure and HLA in healthy donors. A multiplex PCR was run with 60 Vbeta primers and 13 Jbeta primers. Clones were read by immunoSEQ multiplex PCR, and TCRdb kept only the in-frame ones, dropping some. The sample gives around 190,000 clones, roughly 72% of which show up once; less than 2% is in the top ten. As regards this clone: Antigen unknown.

The CDR3 has 14 residues. Germline CDR1 reads SGDLS; CDR2 reads YYNGEE. Study conclusions and caveats: The availability of immune exposure information extended only to CMV serostatus.

The sequence came from a man aged 30 to 45 in good health and CMV-seronegative. The rearrangement uses TRBV9 and TRBJ2-5; perhaps TRBD1 as D (5 bases). The DNA end lines up better with TRBJ2-7; the J call may be wrong. The material sequenced was PBMCs. CDR3 sequence (DNA): TGTGCCAGCAGCGTAGCTAGGGATACAGGCGAGCAGTACTTC. Protein product: CASSVARDTGEQYF.